The 27 T cell receptor beta chains in this list originate from one sample, sequenced in a study of shared clonotypes between healthy human individuals. Using immunoSEQ multiplex PCR, the repertoire was profiled, and TCRdb retains in-frame clones only, with some absent. The sample has hundreds of thousands of clones; about nine tenths are singletons. Sequenced sample: memory CD8+ T cells sorted from blood. This sample's subset: CD45RO+ cells pooled with CCR7-negative TemRA cells. These receptors were obtained from a young man in good health.

This chain uses TRBV5-6 with TRBJ2-1; 8 bases agree with TRBD2. The CDR3 consists of 17 residues. CDR1 and CDR2 from the germline V gene are SGHDT and YYEEEE. V was clipped by 2 bases and J by 8 bases; unmatched bases: 15. CDR3 loop: CASSLGAGAPLVHEQFF. The DNA of the CDR3 is TGTGCCAGCAGCTTAGGAGCGGGGGCCCCTCTGGTCCATGAGCAGTTCTTC. Supplemented by reference TRBV5-6 and TRBJ2-1, the full variable domain reads DAGVTQSPTHLIKTRGQQVTLRCSPKSGHDTVSWYQQALGQGPQFIFQYYEEEERQRGNFPDRFSGHQFPNYSSELNVNALLLGDSALYLCASSLGAGAPLVHEQFFGPGTRLTVL.

The V and J genes are TRBV6-1 and TRBJ2-4; D is perhaps TRBD2 (7 bases). This CDR3 comprises 16 residues. The germline gives CDR1 MNHNS, CDR2 SASEGT. Trimming took off 2 bases at V and 1 base at J, with 12 bases between the two ends. The chain's CDR3 is CASSEWGGIAKNIQYF. CDR3 coding DNA: TGTGCCAGCAGTGAATGGGGGGGCATCGCCAAAAACATTCAGTACTTC.

J is TRBJ1-5 and V is TRBV7-9; D is undetermined. Germline V gene lookup returns CDR1 SEHNR and CDR2 FQNEAQ (reference sequence). This CDR3 is 14 amino acids long. The V gene lost 7 bases and the J gene lost 3 bases, with 13 bases spanning the gap. CDR3 loop: CASTVGVDNQPQHF. As DNA, the CDR3 is TGTGCCAGCACTGTCGGGGTAGACAATCAGCCCCAGCATTTT.

The rearrangement links TRBV29-1 to TRBJ2-7; D perhaps matches TRBD1 (6 bases). Germline V gene data show CDR1 as SQVTM and CDR2 as ANQGSEA. This CDR3 contains 14 residues. The V end lost 4 bases, the J end lost 0 bases, and 13 bases lay between the germline ends. The CDR3, as DNA: TGCAGCGTTGTTGCAGGGGCTCTCTCCTACGAGCAGTACTTC. Translated: CSVVAGALSYEQYF.

J is TRBJ2-3 and V is TRBV7-8; possibly TRBD1 or TRBD2 for D (5 bases each). The V gene's germline CDR1 is SGHVS and CDR2 FQNEAQ. Trimming removed 2 bases from V and 4 bases from J, with 13 bases in between. The CDR3 contains 15 residues. CDR3 sequence: CASSLSSMGADTQYF. The CDR3 DNA reads TGTGCCAGCAGCTTATCCTCAATGGGGGCAGATACGCAGTATTTT.

V usage is TRBV11-3 and J usage is TRBJ1-2; D remains ambiguous. CDR1 is SGHNT and CDR2 is YENEEA in the germline V gene. This CDR3 contains 15 residues. V was pared by 1 base and J by 1 base, with 10 bases between. This CDR3 is CASSLARTRNYGYTF. The DNA of the CDR3 is TGTGCCAGCAGCTTAGCGCGGACTCGTAACTATGGCTACACCTTC.

This CDR3 is CASSVRREGLRTGELFF. Here the CDR3 DNA reads TGTGCCAGCAGTGTGAGGCGGGAGGGCCTTAGGACCGGGGAGCTGTTTTTT. This rearrangement joins TRBV2 to TRBJ2-2, with 9 bases aligning to TRBD2. V was pared by 4 bases and J by 5 bases, with 11 bases of the junction left unmatched. The CDR3 consists of 17 residues. CDR1 is SNHLY, CDR2 FYNNEI, per germline.

The V and J genes are TRBV27 and TRBJ2-1; D is ambiguous. CDR3 size: 12 residues. V dropped 3 bases and J dropped 5 bases, with 5 bases sitting between them. CDR1 and CDR2 (germline): MNHEY, SMNVEV (reference sequence). The DNA of the CDR3 is TGTGCCAGCAGTTTGGGGAACAATGAGCAGTTCTTC. Translating it yields CASSLGNNEQFF.

The chain recombines TRBV2 with TRBJ1-6, with D tentatively TRBD1 (5 bases). Looked up from germline, CDR1 is SNHLY and CDR2 is FYNNEI. CDR3 length: 14 residues. With 2 bases removed from V and 7 bases from J, the gap between germline ends came to 9 bases. CDR3 sequence (DNA): TGTGCCAGCAGTGAACAGGGTTCGAATTCACCCCTCCACTTT. Encoded protein: CASSEQGSNSPLHF.

The chain uses TRBV13 and TRBJ1-4; D may be TRBD1 (5 bases). Looked up from germline, CDR1 is PRHDT and CDR2 is FYEKMQ (reference sequence). The CDR3 runs to 15 residues. Between the trimmed V and J ends, which lost 6 bases and 5 bases, there was a span of 16 bases. CDR3 protein: CASSPSGTKNEKLFF. The CDR3 DNA reads as TGTGCCAGCAGTCCTAGCGGGACCAAGAATGAAAAACTGTTTTTT. The whole variable domain, filled in from reference TRBV13 and TRBJ1-4, reads AAGVIQSPRHLIKEKRETATLKCYPIPRHDTVYWYQQGPGQDPQFLISFYEKMQSDKGSIPDRFSAQQFSDYHSELNMSSLELGDSALYFCASSPSGTKNEKLFFGSGTQLSVL.

This chain connects TRBV10-3 to TRBJ2-7; TRBD2 agrees at 10 bases. J lost 4 bases, V lost 0 bases, and 3 bases had no gene match. The CDR3 covers 15 residues. The germline gives CDR1 ENHRY, CDR2 SYGVKD. CDR3 loop: CAISESRTSGYEQYF. CDR3 sequence (DNA): TGTGCCATCAGTGAGTCAAGGACTAGCGGATACGAGCAGTACTTC.

The chain recombines TRBV29-1 with TRBJ2-7; 13 bases line up with TRBD2. V lost 6 bases and J lost 5; bases outside the gene matches: 13. The CDR3 totals 16 residues. CDR1 and CDR2 (germline): SQVTM, ANQGSEA. The CDR3 sequence: CSVVLAGGPVSNEQYF. CDR3 DNA sequence: TGCAGCGTCGTACTAGCGGGAGGGCCGGTGAGCAACGAGCAGTACTTC.

About this clone itself: A much larger clone lies a single base off, so this may be a read error. DNA for the CDR3: TGTGCCAGCAGGGACAGGGATAATTCACCCCTCCACTTT. Encoded protein: CASRDRDNSPLHF. The V call is TRBV28, the J call TRBJ1-6; the match to TRBD1 covers 8 bases. This CDR3 contains 13 residues. J gave up 5 bases and V 6 bases, and 0 bases lay outside the gene matches. CDR1 and CDR2 (germline): MDHEN, SYDVKM.

The chain employs TRBV5-5 and TRBJ2-7; the match to TRBD1 covers 7 bases. J was trimmed by 6 bases and V by 4 bases; bases with no gene match: 4. CDR1 is SGHKS, CDR2 YYEKEE, per germline (reference sequence). This CDR3 has 12 residues. The CDR3 loop reads CASSLRGLEQYF. The CDR3 nucleotides are TGTGCCAGCAGCCTGAGGGGGCTCGAGCAGTACTTC.

The V gene is TRBV19, the J gene TRBJ1-5, with 8 nucleotides matching TRBD1. This CDR3 is 16 amino acids long. Germline values: CDR1 LNHDA, CDR2 SQIVND (reference sequence). V gave up 1 base and J gave up 1 base; unmatched junction bases: 3. The CDR3 reads CASSIGTGFSNQPQHF. CDR3 DNA sequence: TGTGCCAGTAGTATAGGGACAGGGTTCAGCAATCAGCCCCAGCATTTT.

This rearrangement joins TRBV6-5 to TRBJ1-1; 7 bases line up with TRBD1. J gave up 3 bases and V 6 bases, and 4 bases lay outside the gene matches. The CDR3 has 13 residues. Germline CDR1 is MNHEY and CDR2 is SVGAGI. The CDR3 here is CASRGTAYTEAFF. The CDR3 coding sequence is TGTGCCAGCAGAGGGACAGCTTACACTGAAGCTTTCTTT.

A note on this clone: Other DNA sequences in the same sample also yield this CDR3. The rearrangement joins TRBV19 to TRBJ2-7; a weak D match, TRBD2 (6 bases). Germline-derived CDR1 and CDR2 are LNHDA and SQIVND (reference sequence). The ends were cut back, 6 bases at V and 4 bases at J, with 13 bases in the middle. The CDR3 is 13 amino acids. The CDR3 spells CASSPGLGYEQYF. CDR3 DNA sequence: TGTGCCAGTAGCCCGGGACTTGGTTACGAGCAGTACTTC.

V and J are TRBV27 and TRBJ2-7; D is ambiguous. V lost 5 bases to trimming and J lost 6 bases, with 11 bases between them. The CDR3 consists of 12 residues. In germline, CDR1 is MNHEY, CDR2 SMNVEV (reference sequence). The CDR3 loop is CASSHRTFEQYF. As DNA, the CDR3 is TGTGCCAGCAGTCACCGGACCTTCGAGCAGTACTTC.

This clone appeared a single time. V usage is TRBV7-9 and J usage is TRBJ1-2; D perhaps matches TRBD1 (5 bases). The CDR3 is made up of 19 amino acids. The germline V and J ends were trimmed by 0 bases and 5 bases, with 25 bases remaining between them. CDR1 is SEHNR and CDR2 is FQNEAQ in the germline V gene (reference sequence). The CDR3 nucleotides are TGTGCCAGCAGCTTAGCGGGGCCAAGACCGTACTCTCCACCTTATGGCTACACCTTC. Protein sequence: CASSLAGPRPYSPPYGYTF.

The rearrangement uses TRBV11-2 and TRBJ2-1; 8 positions agree with TRBD1. Germline V gene sequence: CDR1 SGHAT, CDR2 FQNNGV. Trimming took 3 bases from V and 5 from J; bases not matched to a gene: 6. The CDR3 length is 15 residues. The CDR3 DNA follows: TGTGCCAGCAGCTTCTGGACAGGGACGAACAATGAGCAGTTCTTC. Protein sequence: CASSFWTGTNNEQFF.

The chain has TRBV4-1 and TRBJ1-2, with no clear D. CDR1 MGHRA and CDR2 YSYEKL come from the germline V gene. The CDR3 covers 14 residues. V was cut by 4 bases and J by 4 bases, with 13 bases left in between. The CDR3 loop is CASSPLISGYGYTF. The CDR3 region has the DNA TGCGCCAGCAGCCCCCTGATTTCGGGCTATGGCTACACCTTC.

V gene TRBV15 combines with J gene TRBJ2-7; the D is unclear. This CDR3 spans 13 amino acids. CDR1 and CDR2 from the germline V gene are LNHNV and YYDKDF (reference sequence). The V end was cut by 1 base, the J end by 7 bases, with 11 bases between. The CDR3 coding sequence is TGTGCCACCAGCAGAGTCGCAGAGAGGGAGCAGTACTTC. Protein product: CATSRVAEREQYF.

The chain combines TRBV7-8 with TRBJ1-1, with a tentative D call TRBD1 (6 bases). The germline V gene encodes CDR1 SGHVS and CDR2 FQNEAQ. V lost 5 bases and J lost 0, with 19 bases in between. The CDR3 runs 17 residues. Here the CDR3 reads CASSQGTGSFMNTEAFF. DNA for the CDR3: TGTGCCAGCAGCCAGGGGACTGGGTCTTTTATGAACACTGAAGCTTTCTTT.

The chain has TRBV7-9 and TRBJ2-3; no firm D call. Germline values: CDR1 SEHNR, CDR2 FQNEAQ (reference sequence). The CDR3 loop spans 16 amino acids. V lost 7 bases and J 0 bases, leaving 17 bases between the germline ends. The CDR3 spells CASTPERSPSTDTQYF. The CDR3 coding sequence is TGTGCCAGCACCCCGGAGAGAAGTCCTAGCACAGATACGCAGTATTTT.

This clone was observed once. The rearrangement joins TRBV11-2 to TRBJ2-7, with 7 positions matching TRBD1. With V trimmed by 2 bases and J by 7 bases, 2 bases remained unmatched. From germline, CDR1 is SGHAT and CDR2 FQNNGV. The CDR3 covers 12 residues. The chain's CDR3 is CASSLRGQEQYF. DNA for the CDR3: TGTGCCAGCAGCTTAAGGGGGCAGGAGCAGTACTTC.

Concerning this clone itself: Other DNA sequences in this specimen translate into the identical CDR3. The genes are TRBV28 and TRBJ1-1; D call uncertain. From germline, CDR1 is MDHEN and CDR2 SYDVKM. The CDR3 is 13 residues long. Trimming took off 2 bases at V and 0 bases at J, with 4 bases between the two ends. CDR3 sequence reads: CASSLLLNTEAFF. The CDR3 DNA is TGTGCCAGCAGTTTACTTCTGAACACTGAAGCTTTCTTT.

This clone was seen more than once but under ten times. This chain connects TRBV9 to TRBJ1-1, with D possibly being TRBD1 (6 bases). CDR1 and CDR2 from the germline V gene are SGDLS and YYNGEE. The CDR3 is 14 amino acids. Trimming stripped 5 bases from V and 0 bases from J, with 11 bases between. CDR3 loop: CASSTGILNTEAFF. CDR3 coding DNA: TGTGCCAGCAGTACAGGGATTTTGAACACTGAAGCTTTCTTT.